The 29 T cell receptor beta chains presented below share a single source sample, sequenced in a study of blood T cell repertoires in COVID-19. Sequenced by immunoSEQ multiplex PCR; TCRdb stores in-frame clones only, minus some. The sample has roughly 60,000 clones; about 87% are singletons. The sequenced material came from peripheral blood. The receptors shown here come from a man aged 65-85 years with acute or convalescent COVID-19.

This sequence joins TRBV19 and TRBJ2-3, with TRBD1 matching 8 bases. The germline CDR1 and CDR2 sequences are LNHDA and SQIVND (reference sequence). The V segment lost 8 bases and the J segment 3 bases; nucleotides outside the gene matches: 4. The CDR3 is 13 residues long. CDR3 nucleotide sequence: TGTGCCAGTTGGGACAGGAATACAGATACGCAGTATTTT. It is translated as CASWDRNTDTQYF.

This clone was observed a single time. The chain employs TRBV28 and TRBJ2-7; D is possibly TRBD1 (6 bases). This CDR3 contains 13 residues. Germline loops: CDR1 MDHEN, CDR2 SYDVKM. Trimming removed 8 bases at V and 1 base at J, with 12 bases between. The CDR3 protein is CASLGQPSYEQYF. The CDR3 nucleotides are TGTGCCAGCCTTGGACAGCCGTCCTACGAGCAGTACTTC.

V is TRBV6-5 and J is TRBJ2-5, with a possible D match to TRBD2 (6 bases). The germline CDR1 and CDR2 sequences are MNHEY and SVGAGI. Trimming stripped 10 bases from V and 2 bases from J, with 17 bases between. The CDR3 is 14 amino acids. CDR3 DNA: TGTGCCACCAGAGGGCCCGGAGGGCAAGAGACCCAGTACTTC. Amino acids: CATRGPGGQETQYF.

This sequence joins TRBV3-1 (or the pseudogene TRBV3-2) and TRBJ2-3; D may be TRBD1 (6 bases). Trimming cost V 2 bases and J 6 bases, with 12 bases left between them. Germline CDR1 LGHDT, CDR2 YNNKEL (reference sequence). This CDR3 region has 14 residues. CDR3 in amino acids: CASSQNGGADTQYF. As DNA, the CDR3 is TGTGCCAGCAGCCAAAATGGGGGCGCTGATACGCAGTATTTT.

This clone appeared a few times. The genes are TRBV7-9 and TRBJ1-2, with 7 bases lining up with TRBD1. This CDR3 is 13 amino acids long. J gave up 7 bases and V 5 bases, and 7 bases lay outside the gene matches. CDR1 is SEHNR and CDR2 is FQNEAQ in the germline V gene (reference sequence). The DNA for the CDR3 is TGTGCCAGCAGCCTCCCCGGGACAGCTGGCTACACCTTC. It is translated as CASSLPGTAGYTF.

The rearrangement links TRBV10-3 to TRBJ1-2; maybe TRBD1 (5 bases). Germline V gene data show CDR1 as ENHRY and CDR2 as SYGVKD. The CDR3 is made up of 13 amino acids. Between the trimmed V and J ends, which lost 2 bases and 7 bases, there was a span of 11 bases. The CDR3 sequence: CAISEAGISGYTF. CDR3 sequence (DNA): TGTGCCATCAGTGAGGCAGGGATAAGTGGCTACACCTTC.

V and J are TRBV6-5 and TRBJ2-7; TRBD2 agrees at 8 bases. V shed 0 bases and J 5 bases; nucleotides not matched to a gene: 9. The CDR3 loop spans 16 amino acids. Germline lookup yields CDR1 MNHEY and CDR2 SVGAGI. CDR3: CASSYSTVTSAHEQYF. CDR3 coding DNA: TGTGCCAGCAGTTACTCGACGGTGACTAGCGCCCACGAGCAGTACTTC.

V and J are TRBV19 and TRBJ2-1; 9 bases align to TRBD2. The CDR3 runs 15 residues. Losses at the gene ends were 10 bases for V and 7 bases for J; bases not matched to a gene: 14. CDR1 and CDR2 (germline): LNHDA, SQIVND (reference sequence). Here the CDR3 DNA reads TGTGCCACTTCAACGGGACTAGCTGTTATAAATGAGCAGTTCTTC. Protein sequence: CATSTGLAVINEQFF.

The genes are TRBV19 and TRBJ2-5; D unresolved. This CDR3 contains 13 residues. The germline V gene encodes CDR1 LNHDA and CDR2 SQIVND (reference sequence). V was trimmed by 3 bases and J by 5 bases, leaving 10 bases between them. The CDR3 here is CASSIARVETQYF. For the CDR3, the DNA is TGTGCCAGTAGTATCGCCCGGGTGGAGACCCAGTACTTC.

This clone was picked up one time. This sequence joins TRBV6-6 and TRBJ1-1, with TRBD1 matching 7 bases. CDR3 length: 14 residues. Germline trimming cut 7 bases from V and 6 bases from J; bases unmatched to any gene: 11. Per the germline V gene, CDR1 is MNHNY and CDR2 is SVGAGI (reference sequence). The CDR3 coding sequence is TGTGCCAGCACCTACACAGACAGGGCCGCTGAAGCTTTCTTT. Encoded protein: CASTYTDRAAEAFF.

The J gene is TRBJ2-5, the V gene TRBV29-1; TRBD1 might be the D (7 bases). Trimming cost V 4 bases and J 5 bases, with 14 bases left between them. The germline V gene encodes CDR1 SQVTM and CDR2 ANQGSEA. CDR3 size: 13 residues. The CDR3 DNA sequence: TGCAGCGTTGTGGAGGGGGCGGGGGAGACCCAGTACTTC. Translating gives CSVVEGAGETQYF.

The CDR3 DNA reads TGTGCCATCAGTATTGACAATAATCAGCCCCAGCATTTT. Residues: CAISIDNNQPQHF. The chain links TRBV10-3 to TRBJ1-5; D gene uncertain. Looked up from germline, CDR1 is ENHRY and CDR2 is SYGVKD. The V and J ends lost 5 bases and 4 bases respectively, with 9 bases between them. CDR3 size: 13 residues.

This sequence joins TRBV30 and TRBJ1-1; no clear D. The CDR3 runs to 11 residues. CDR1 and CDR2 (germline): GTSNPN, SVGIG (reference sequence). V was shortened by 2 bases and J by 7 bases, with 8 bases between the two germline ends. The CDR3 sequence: CAWSNRDEAFF. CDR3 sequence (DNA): TGTGCCTGGAGTAACAGAGATGAAGCTTTCTTT.

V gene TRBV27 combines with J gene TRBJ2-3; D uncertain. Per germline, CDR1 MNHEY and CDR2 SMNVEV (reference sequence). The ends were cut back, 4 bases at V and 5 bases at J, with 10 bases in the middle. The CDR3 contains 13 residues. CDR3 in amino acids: CASSYKPGDTQYF. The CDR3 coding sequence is TGTGCCAGCAGTTACAAGCCGGGAGATACGCAGTATTTT.

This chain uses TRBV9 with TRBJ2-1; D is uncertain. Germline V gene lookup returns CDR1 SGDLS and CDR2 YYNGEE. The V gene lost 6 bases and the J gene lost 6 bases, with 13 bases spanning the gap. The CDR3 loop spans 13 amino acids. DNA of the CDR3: TGTGCCAGCAATCGCGAACCGGGCAATGAGCAGTTCTTC. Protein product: CASNREPGNEQFF.

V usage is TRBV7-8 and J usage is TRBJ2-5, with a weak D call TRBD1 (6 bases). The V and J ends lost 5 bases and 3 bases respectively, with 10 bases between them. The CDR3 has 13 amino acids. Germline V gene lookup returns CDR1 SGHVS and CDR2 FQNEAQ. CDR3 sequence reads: CASSQGQKETQYF. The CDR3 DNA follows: TGTGCCAGCAGCCAAGGACAGAAAGAGACCCAGTACTTC.

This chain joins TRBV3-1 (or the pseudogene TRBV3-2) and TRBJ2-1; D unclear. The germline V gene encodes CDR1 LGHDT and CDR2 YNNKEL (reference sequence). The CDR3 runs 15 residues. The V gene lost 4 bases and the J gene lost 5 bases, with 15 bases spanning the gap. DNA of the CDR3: TGTGCCAGCAGCCGTTCCCCGGGTCGGAACAATGAGCAGTTCTTC. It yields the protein CASSRSPGRNNEQFF.

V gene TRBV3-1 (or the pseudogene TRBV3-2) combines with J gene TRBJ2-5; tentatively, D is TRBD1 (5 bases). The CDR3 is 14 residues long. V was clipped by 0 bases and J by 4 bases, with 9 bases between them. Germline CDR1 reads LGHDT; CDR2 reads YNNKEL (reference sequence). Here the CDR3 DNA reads TGTGCCAGCAGCCAAGATCCCAGGGCAGAGACCCAGTACTTC. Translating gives CASSQDPRAETQYF.

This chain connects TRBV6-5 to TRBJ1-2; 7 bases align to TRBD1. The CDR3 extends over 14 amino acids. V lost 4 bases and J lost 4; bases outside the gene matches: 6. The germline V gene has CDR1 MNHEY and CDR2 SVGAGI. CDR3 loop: CASSFKTGFYGYTF. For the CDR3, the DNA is TGTGCCAGCAGTTTCAAGACAGGGTTCTATGGCTACACCTTC.

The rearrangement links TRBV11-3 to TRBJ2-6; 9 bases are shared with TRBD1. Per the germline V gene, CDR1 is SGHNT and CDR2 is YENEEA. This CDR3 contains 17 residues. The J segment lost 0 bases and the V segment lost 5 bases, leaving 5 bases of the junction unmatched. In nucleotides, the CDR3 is TGTGCCAGCAGCCCCGGGACAGGGCACTCTGGGGCCAACGTCCTGACTTTC. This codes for CASSPGTGHSGANVLTF.

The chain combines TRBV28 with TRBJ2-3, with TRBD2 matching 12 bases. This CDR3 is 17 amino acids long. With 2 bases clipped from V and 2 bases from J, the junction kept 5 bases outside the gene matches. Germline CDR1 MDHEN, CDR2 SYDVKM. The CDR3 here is CASSLRGLAGNTDTQYF. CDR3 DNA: TGTGCCAGCAGTTTACGCGGACTAGCGGGAAACACAGATACGCAGTATTTT.

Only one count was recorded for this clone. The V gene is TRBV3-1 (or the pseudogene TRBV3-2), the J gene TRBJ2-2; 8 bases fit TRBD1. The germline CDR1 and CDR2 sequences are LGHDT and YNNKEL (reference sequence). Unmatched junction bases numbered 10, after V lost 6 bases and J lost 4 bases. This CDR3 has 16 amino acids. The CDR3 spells CASRLSGTGFTGELFF. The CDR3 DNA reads TGTGCCAGCAGACTTTCCGGGACAGGATTCACCGGGGAGCTGTTTTTT.

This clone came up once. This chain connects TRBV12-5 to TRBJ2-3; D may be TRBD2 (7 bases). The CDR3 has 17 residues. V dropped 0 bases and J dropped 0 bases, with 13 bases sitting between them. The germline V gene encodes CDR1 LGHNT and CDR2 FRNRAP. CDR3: CASGLVHGGASTDTQYF. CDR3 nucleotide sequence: TGTGCTAGTGGTTTGGTACATGGGGGGGCAAGCACAGATACGCAGTATTTT.

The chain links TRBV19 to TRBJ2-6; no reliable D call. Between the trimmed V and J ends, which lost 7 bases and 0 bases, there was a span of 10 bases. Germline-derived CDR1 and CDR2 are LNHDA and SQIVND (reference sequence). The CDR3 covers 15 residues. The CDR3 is CASKIENSGANVLTF. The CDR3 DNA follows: TGTGCCAGTAAAATCGAGAACTCTGGGGCCAACGTCCTGACTTTC.

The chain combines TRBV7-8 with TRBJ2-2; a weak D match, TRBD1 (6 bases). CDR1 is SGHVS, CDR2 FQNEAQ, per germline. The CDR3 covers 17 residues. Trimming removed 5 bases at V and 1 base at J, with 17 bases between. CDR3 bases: TGTGCCAGCAGCATTGGAAGGGGGACACGGAACACCGGGGAGCTGTTTTTT. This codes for CASSIGRGTRNTGELFF.

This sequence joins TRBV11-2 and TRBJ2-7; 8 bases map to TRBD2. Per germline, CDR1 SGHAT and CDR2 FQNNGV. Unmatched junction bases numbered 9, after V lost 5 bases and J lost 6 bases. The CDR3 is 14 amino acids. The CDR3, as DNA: TGTGCCAGCAGCCGAAGCGGGAGCAAGGGCGAGCAGTACTTC. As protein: CASSRSGSKGEQYF.

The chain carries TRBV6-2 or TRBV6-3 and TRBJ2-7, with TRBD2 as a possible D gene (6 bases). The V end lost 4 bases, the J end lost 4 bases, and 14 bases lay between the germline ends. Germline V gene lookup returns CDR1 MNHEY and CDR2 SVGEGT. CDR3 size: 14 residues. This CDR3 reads CASSSPGLVYEQYF. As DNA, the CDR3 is TGTGCCAGCAGTTCCCCGGGACTCGTGTACGAGCAGTACTTC.

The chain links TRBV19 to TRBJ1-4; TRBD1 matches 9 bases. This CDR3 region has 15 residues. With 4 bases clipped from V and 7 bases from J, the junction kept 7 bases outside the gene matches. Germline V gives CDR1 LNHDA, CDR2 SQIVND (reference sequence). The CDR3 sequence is CASSTPGQGSEKLFF. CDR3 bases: TGTGCCAGTAGTACCCCCGGACAGGGGAGTGAAAAACTGTTTTTT.

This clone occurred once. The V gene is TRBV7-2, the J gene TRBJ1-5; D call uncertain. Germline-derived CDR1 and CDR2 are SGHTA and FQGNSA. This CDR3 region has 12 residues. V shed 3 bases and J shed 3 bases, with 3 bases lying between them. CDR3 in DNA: TGTGCCAGCAGCTTGTACAATCAGCCCCAGCATTTT. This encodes CASSLYNQPQHF.